In this sample, the clone carrying this TCR beta chain turned up once. Its matching antigen is unknown. Treatment: 15 to 20 received Ad26.COV2.S at low or high dose, single or two shots; 5 received placebo; per-sample allocation not given. Collection of samples fell on day 63 after the first vaccine or placebo injection. Within Boston, the person who donated was an adult of 18-55 years. TCRdb keeps only in-frame clones here, not all; method: immunoSEQ multiplex PCR. This sample yields about 480,000 clones, of which around 85% are seen a single time; over 10% belongs to the top ten. The CDR3 totals 15 residues. CDR1 and CDR2 from the germline V gene are SGHTA and FQGTGA. Trimming took off 5 bases at V and 8 bases at J, with 21 bases between the two ends. This sample is part of a study of Ad26.COV2.S vaccination and SARS-CoV-2 variants. About the research overall: Donor was assigned to the Ad26.COV2.S arm of trial COV1001. The study gave Ad26.COV2.S intramuscularly, once or twice 56 days apart.

Study-wide points: Recipients of vaccine and of placebo showed similar breadth of their non-spike TCR repertoires.

The chain carries TRBV7-3 and TRBJ1-2; D is unclear. The sample consisted of peripheral blood, taken in a trial of Ad26.COV2.S vaccine versus placebo. The TCR was taken from a person aged 18-60 years who received the Ad26.COV2.S COVID-19 vaccine or a placebo. The CDR3 is CASSVSPKAGGGYTF. In nucleotides, the CDR3 is TGTGCCAGCAGCGTCTCTCCTAAGGCAGGTGGCGGCTACACCTTC.